This TCR beta chain was recovered during a study of blood T cell repertoires in COVID-19. Overall study context: Italy, Spain and the United States were the sources of the convalescent and acute COVID-19 samples. Sources were T cells, B-cell-depleted T cells, or PBMCs; the material itself was cDNA or gDNA.

This CDR3 is built from 20 residues. In the source study's methods: The assay estimated nucleated cells by amplifying reference gene primers. Repertoires were generated with immunoSEQ multiplex PCR, while TCRdb's copy carries only in-frame clones and drops some. That table gives V, J and clone size, and the DNA gave D and trimming. The sample lists approximately 210,000 clones; approximately 84% were seen once. The genes are TRBV21-1 and TRBJ2-3; TRBD2 was called by the table and not checked on the DNA. TRBV21-1 constitutes a pseudogene. Input material: peripheral blood. The TCR was taken from a woman in her 70s with active or convalescent COVID-19. CDR3 sequence (DNA): TGTGCCAGCAGCAAAGTAAATAGACTTAGCGGGAGGGCCATAACAGATACGCAGTATTTT. Its translation: CASSKVNRLSGRAITDTQYF.